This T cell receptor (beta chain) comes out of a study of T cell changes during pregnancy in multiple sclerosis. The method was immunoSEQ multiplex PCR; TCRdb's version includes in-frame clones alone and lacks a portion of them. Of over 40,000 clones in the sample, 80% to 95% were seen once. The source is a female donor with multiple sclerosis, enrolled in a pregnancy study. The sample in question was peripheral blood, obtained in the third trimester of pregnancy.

The CDR3 DNA reads as TGTGCCAGCAGCTACTTCCGACAGGGCGGTGCAGCCGGGGAGCTGTTTTTT. Encoded protein: CASSYFRQGGAAGELFF. The rearrangement joins TRBV28 to TRBJ2-2; 7 nucleotides line up with TRBD1. CDR3 size: 17 residues. Germline V gene sequence: CDR1 MDHEN, CDR2 SYDVKM. V dropped 6 bases and J dropped 6; count of bases not matched to a gene: 16.